These 31 T cell receptor beta chains were all obtained from the same sample, sequenced in a study of blood T cell repertoires in COVID-19. Clones were sequenced by immunoSEQ multiplex PCR, and TCRdb holds only the in-frame ones, with some missing. This table has approximately 120,000 clones, around 81% appearing once. Sequencing input: peripheral blood. These receptors all stem from a woman aged 45-60 years with acute or convalescent COVID-19.

CDR3 protein: CASSSQRGTGDRVEQYF. The CDR3 region has the DNA TGTGCCAGCAGCTCACAAAGGGGGACAGGGGATAGGGTCGAGCAGTACTTC. The V and J genes are TRBV21-1 and TRBJ2-7; the table's D call, TRBD1, was not checked against the DNA. TRBV21-1 is listed as a pseudogene. The CDR3 is 17 amino acids.

The CDR3 sequence: CASSLQGGADTQYF. CDR3 nucleotides: TGTGCCAGCAGCTTACAAGGGGGCGCAGATACGCAGTATTTT. The chain uses TRBV5-5 and TRBJ2-3, with TRBD1 identical over 7 bases. Germline CDR1 and CDR2: SGHKS and YYEKEE (reference sequence). J was trimmed by 4 bases and V by 2 bases; bases with no gene match: 4. The CDR3 has 14 amino acids.

In this sample, this clone turned up a few times. The chain joins TRBV24-1 to TRBJ2-3, with 7 bases lining up with TRBD2. The V gene end was trimmed by 4 bases and the J gene end by 5 bases; junction bases not matched to a gene: 5. The CDR3 length is 14 residues. CDR1 and CDR2 from the germline V gene are KGHDR and SFDVKD. In nucleotides, the CDR3 is TGTGCCACCAGTGAGTCGGGACTAAAAGATACGCAGTATTTT. This translates into CATSESGLKDTQYF.

The chain has TRBV4-2 and TRBJ2-3, with 9 bases identical to TRBD1. Trimming at V came to 4 bases and at J to 2 bases, leaving 4 bases not matched to a gene. The CDR3 has 15 amino acids. The germline V gene encodes CDR1 LGHNA and CDR2 YNFKEQ. The CDR3 nucleotides are TGTGCCAGCAGCCCCCGGACAGGGGCCACAGATACGCAGTATTTT. It specifies CASSPRTGATDTQYF.

There are a few counts of this clone. The chain joins TRBV29-1 to TRBJ2-1, with D possibly matching TRBD1 (6 bases). The CDR3 extends over 11 amino acids. CDR1 and CDR2 (germline): SQVTM, ANQGSEA. The V gene lost 7 bases and the J gene lost 4 bases, with 8 bases spanning the gap. CDR3 bases: TGCAGCGGGCAGGGGTACAATGAGCAGTTCTTC. Translated, it gives CSGQGYNEQFF.

The chain is built from TRBV5-4 and TRBJ2-1; 11 nucleotides line up with TRBD2. The ends lost 4 bases at V and 3 bases at J; junction bases unmatched: 6. Germline CDR1 reads SGHNT; CDR2 reads YYREEE (reference sequence). The length of the CDR3 is 16 residues. The CDR3 reads CASSPGLAGDYNEQFF. CDR3 bases: TGTGCCAGCAGCCCTGGACTAGCGGGTGACTACAATGAGCAGTTCTTC.

This chain connects TRBV13 to TRBJ2-1; D may be TRBD1 (5 bases). V gave up 7 bases and J gave up 2 bases, with 15 bases separating them. The CDR3 is 15 amino acids. Germline CDR1 reads PRHDT; CDR2 reads FYEKMQ (reference sequence). CDR3 bases: TGTGCCAGCAAAGAACGGGCAGGGACCTACAATGAGCAGTTCTTC. This encodes CASKERAGTYNEQFF.

The chain joins TRBV18 to TRBJ1-2; TRBD1 agrees at 8 bases. The V and J ends lost 0 bases and 8 bases, in that order; junction bases with no gene match: 11. Per the germline V gene, CDR1 is KGHSH and CDR2 is LQKENI. The CDR3 totals 16 residues. The CDR3 here is CASSPPYTGGDGGYTF. The CDR3, as DNA: TGTGCCAGCTCACCACCCTATACAGGGGGTGATGGCGGCTACACCTTC.

To note about this clone: Other DNA sequences of this sample code for an identical CDR3. The V call is TRBV12-3 or TRBV12-4, the J call TRBJ2-7, with 7 positions matching TRBD1. Trimming at V came to 6 bases and at J to 0 bases, leaving 2 bases not matched to a gene. The length of the CDR3 is 13 residues. The CDR3 region has the DNA TGTGCCAGCAGCCGGGACAGCTCCTACGAGCAGTACTTC. Amino acid sequence: CASSRDSSYEQYF.

The gene calls are TRBV6-5 and TRBJ1-2; D unclear. This CDR3 spans 13 amino acids. The germline V gene encodes CDR1 MNHEY and CDR2 SVGAGI. V was shortened by 2 bases and J by 7 bases, with 11 bases between the two germline ends. In DNA, the CDR3 is TGTGCCAGCAGTTACATCCGGGGAGGTGGCTACACCTTC. Its translation: CASSYIRGGGYTF.

The CDR3 sequence is CATQGTGGQGYTF. CDR3 sequence (DNA): TGTGCCACGCAGGGGACAGGGGGCCAGGGCTACACCTTC. The V call is TRBV3-1 (or the pseudogene TRBV3-2), the J call TRBJ1-2, with TRBD1 matching 12 bases. The J segment lost 8 bases and the V segment lost 10 bases, leaving 8 bases of the junction unmatched. CDR3 size: 13 residues. Germline V CDR1 and CDR2: LGHDT, YNNKEL (reference sequence).

This clone was picked up one time. This chain connects TRBV5-4 to TRBJ2-2; 7 positions agree with TRBD2. Losses at the gene ends were 2 bases for V and 5 bases for J; bases not matched to a gene: 12. The V gene's germline CDR1 is SGHNT and CDR2 YYREEE (reference sequence). The CDR3 is 17 residues long. The chain's CDR3 is CASSFMGRRGVTGELFF. CDR3 nucleotide sequence: TGTGCCAGCAGCTTTATGGGGCGTCGGGGGGTTACCGGGGAGCTGTTTTTT.

V usage is TRBV5-1 and J usage is TRBJ2-2, with D possibly TRBD2 on 5 matching bases. V gave up 3 bases and J gave up 6 bases, with 12 bases separating them. The CDR3 spans 14 residues. Germline V lookup: CDR1 SGHRS, CDR2 YFSETQ. This CDR3 reads CASSYPKGAGELFF. CDR3 nucleotides: TGCGCCAGCAGCTACCCCAAGGGAGCCGGGGAGCTGTTTTTT.

The chain employs TRBV2 and TRBJ1-4, with 8 bases that match TRBD1. The CDR3 consists of 16 residues. The germline V gene encodes CDR1 SNHLY and CDR2 FYNNEI. Germline trimming cut 5 bases from V and 7 bases from J; bases unmatched to any gene: 12. CDR3 in amino acids: CASSTLPGGLGEKLFF. The CDR3 DNA reads TGTGCCAGCAGTACTCTTCCAGGGGGCCTAGGTGAAAAACTGTTTTTT.

The chain carries TRBV15 and TRBJ2-1; 11 positions match TRBD2. Losses at the gene ends were 5 bases for V and 6 bases for J; bases not matched to a gene: 9. Germline V gene lookup returns CDR1 LNHNV and CDR2 YYDKDF (reference sequence). CDR3 length: 16 amino acids. The CDR3 is CATSWGASGGINEQFF. The CDR3, as DNA: TGTGCCACCAGCTGGGGTGCTAGCGGGGGGATCAATGAGCAGTTCTTC.

The chain carries TRBV18 and TRBJ1-3; 9 bases agree with TRBD1. Germline CDR1 KGHSH, CDR2 LQKENI. The CDR3 loop spans 15 amino acids. With 6 bases clipped from V and 3 bases from J, the junction kept 6 bases outside the gene matches. The CDR3 loop is CASSGTGFVGNTIYF. As DNA, the CDR3 is TGTGCCAGCTCCGGGACAGGGTTCGTTGGAAACACCATATATTTT.

The chain uses TRBV15 and TRBJ2-7, with a possible D match to TRBD2 (6 bases). The CDR3 spans 14 residues. V was shortened by 0 bases and J by 2 bases, with 8 bases between the two germline ends. Germline V gene lookup returns CDR1 LNHNV and CDR2 YYDKDF (reference sequence). CDR3 DNA sequence: TGTGCCACCAGCAGAGAACTAGCTACCTACGAGCAGTACTTC. Translated: CATSRELATYEQYF. The full variable domain, rest sourced from reference TRBV15 and TRBJ2-7, is DAMVIQNPRYQVTQFGKPVTLSCSQTLNHNVMYWYQQKSSQAPKLLFHYYDKDFNNEADTPDNFQSRRPNTSFCFLDIRSPGLGDTAMYLCATSRELATYEQYFGPGTRLTVT.

The V and J genes are TRBV29-1 and TRBJ2-5; 7 bases are shared with TRBD1. V lost 5 bases to trimming and J lost 7 bases; unmatched junction nucleotides: 13. Germline V lookup: CDR1 SQVTM, CDR2 ANQGSEA. CDR3 length: 14 residues. CDR3 coding DNA: TGCAGCGTTCCTTCAAACAGGGGTGTATTGACCCAGTACTTC. Its translation: CSVPSNRGVLTQYF.

The chain links TRBV6-2 or TRBV6-3 to TRBJ1-2; a possible D gene is TRBD1 (5 bases). V shed 4 bases and J shed 3 bases, with 9 bases lying between them. Germline CDR1 reads MNHEY; CDR2 reads SVGEGT. The CDR3 consists of 13 residues. The CDR3 DNA reads TGTGCCAGCAGTTCTACAGGATACTATGGCTACACCTTC. Protein sequence: CASSSTGYYGYTF.

This chain uses TRBV6-4 with TRBJ2-3; a weak D match, TRBD2 (6 bases). This CDR3 has 17 amino acids. The V gene lost 6 bases and the J gene lost 3 bases, with 22 bases spanning the gap. Germline V gene sequence: CDR1 MRHNA, CDR2 SNTAGT. The CDR3 DNA follows: TGTGCCAGCAGCAAAGAAGGGACTCCCCTAAGTACAGATACGCAGTATTTT. The encoded protein is CASSKEGTPLSTDTQYF.

In this sample, this clone turned up once. The chain combines TRBV7-9 with TRBJ2-1; D gene unclear. Looked up from germline, CDR1 is SEHNR and CDR2 is FQNEAQ (reference sequence). V was shortened by 3 bases and J by 5 bases, with 11 bases between the two germline ends. This CDR3 is built from 14 residues. The CDR3 reads CASSLASFNNEQFF. In DNA form, the CDR3 reads TGTGCCAGCAGCTTGGCTAGTTTCAACAATGAGCAGTTCTTC.

The chain employs TRBV18 and TRBJ1-1, with a possible D match to TRBD1 (6 bases). CDR1 KGHSH and CDR2 LQKENI come from the germline V gene. Trimming cost V 3 bases and J 4 bases, with 18 bases left between them. The CDR3 extends over 16 amino acids. CDR3: CASSPAQGRGGTEAFF. As DNA, the CDR3 is TGTGCCAGCTCACCGGCACAGGGCAGAGGGGGCACTGAAGCTTTCTTT. The whole variable domain, filled in from reference TRBV18 and TRBJ1-1, reads NAGVMQNPRHLVRRRGQEARLRCSPMKGHSHVYWYRQLPEEGLKFMVYLQKENIIDESGMPKERFSAEFPKEGPSILRIQQVVRGDSAAYFCASSPAQGRGGTEAFFGQGTRLTVV.

The chain employs TRBV3-1 (or the pseudogene TRBV3-2) and TRBJ2-2, with a weak D call TRBD2 (5 bases). CDR3 length: 14 residues. The V end lost 1 base, the J end lost 5 bases, and 8 bases lay between the germline ends. CDR1 is LGHDT and CDR2 is YNNKEL in the germline V gene (reference sequence). In DNA, the CDR3 is TGTGCCAGCAGCCAAGGAGGGTCGACCGGGGAGCTGTTTTTT. Its protein is CASSQGGSTGELFF.

The chain couples TRBV11-3 to TRBJ2-6; TRBD2 might be the D (6 bases). The V end lost 8 bases, the J end lost 4 bases, and 18 bases lay between the germline ends. This CDR3 has 16 residues. In germline, CDR1 is SGHNT, CDR2 YENEEA. The CDR3 nucleotides are TGTGCCAGCTCCCCCGGCGGCGGGACCGGGGCCAACGTCCTGACTTTC. Its protein is CASSPGGGTGANVLTF. Full variable domain (rest looked up from reference TRBV11-3 and TRBJ2-6): EAGVVQSPRYKIIEKKQPVAFWCNPISGHNTLYWYLQNLGQGPELLIRYENEEAVDDSQLPKDRFSAERLKGVDSTLKIQPAELGDSAVYLCASSPGGGTGANVLTFGAGSRLTVL.

The DNA of the CDR3 is TGTGCCAGCAGTTCGGCGGGTGGTTACGAGCAGTACTTC. This sequence encodes CASSSAGGYEQYF. This sequence joins TRBV6-5 and TRBJ2-7; weak D call: TRBD2 (5 bases). The CDR3 is 13 amino acids. Trimming removed 4 bases at V and 4 bases at J, with 11 bases between. Germline assignment: CDR1 MNHEY and CDR2 SVGAGI.

This clone was seen just once. V is TRBV19 and J is TRBJ2-7, with 7 bases that match TRBD1. J gave up 7 bases and V 5 bases, and 8 bases lay outside the gene matches. Per the germline V gene, CDR1 is LNHDA and CDR2 is SQIVND (reference sequence). The CDR3 extends over 13 amino acids. The CDR3 is CASSSGQVGEQYF. The CDR3 DNA sequence: TGTGCCAGTAGTTCTGGACAGGTTGGAGAGCAGTACTTC.

This clone was observed once. In DNA form, the CDR3 reads TGTGCCAGCAGTGACACGGGGAATACGCAGTATTTT. It yields the protein CASSDTGNTQYF. The V call is TRBV2, the J call TRBJ2-3, with D possibly being TRBD2 (5 bases). Trimming took off 3 bases at V and 7 bases at J, with 8 bases between the two ends. The germline gives CDR1 SNHLY, CDR2 FYNNEI. The length of the CDR3 is 12 residues.

The chain uses TRBV27 and TRBJ1-2; 9 bases are shared with TRBD1. V shed 3 bases and J 4 bases; nucleotides not matched to a gene: 6. CDR1 is MNHEY, CDR2 SMNVEV, per germline (reference sequence). This CDR3 comprises 15 residues. The CDR3 loop is CASSFVTGGPYGYTF. The CDR3 DNA follows: TGTGCCAGCAGTTTTGTTACAGGGGGCCCCTATGGCTACACCTTC.

The V and J genes are TRBV29-1 and TRBJ2-7, with 11 bases lining up with TRBD2. The germline V gene has CDR1 SQVTM and CDR2 ANQGSEA. V lost 6 bases, J lost 3 bases, and 10 bases stayed unmatched. This CDR3 has 15 residues. In DNA, the CDR3 is TGCAGCGTCGAGCTCCCGGGACTAGCGGACTACGAGCAGTACTTC. The encoded protein is CSVELPGLADYEQYF.

The CDR3 nucleotides read TGTGCCAGCAGCTTAGTAGCCAGAGGCAATCAGCCCCAGCATTTT. It yields the protein CASSLVARGNQPQHF. The chain is built from TRBV7-2 and TRBJ1-5; D uncertain. CDR1 is SGHTA and CDR2 is FQGNSA in the germline V gene. Between the trimmed V and J ends, which lost 1 base and 2 bases, there was a span of 9 bases. The CDR3 runs 15 residues.

This sequence joins TRBV9 and TRBJ2-5; 7 nucleotides line up with TRBD2. V lost 5 bases to trimming and J lost 2 bases; unmatched junction nucleotides: 3. This CDR3 contains 13 residues. CDR1 SGDLS and CDR2 YYNGEE come from the germline V gene. CDR3 protein: CASSWEGQETQYF. CDR3 in DNA: TGTGCCAGCAGTTGGGAGGGTCAAGAGACCCAGTACTTC.